This T cell receptor (beta chain) was recovered during a study of T cell responses to AZD1222 COVID-19 vaccine. Notes on the study in general: At study baseline, merely roughly 6 AZD1222 recipients were seropositive.

Clones were read by immunoSEQ multiplex PCR, and TCRdb kept only the in-frame ones, dropping some. Seen here are 94,000 or so clones, 80% to 90% observed once, and the top ten hold 1.5% to 2%. V lost 0 bases and J lost 11, with 11 bases in between. The CDR3 runs to 13 residues. Per the germline V gene, CDR1 is GTSNPN and CDR2 is SVGIG (reference sequence). As to this clone: What it binds is not known.

Here the sequenced sample was peripheral blood, taken on day 0 of AZD1222 vaccination. The chain carries TRBV30 and TRBJ1-6; possible D gene TRBD1, 5 bases. The clonotype originates from an adult in good health. DNA of the CDR3: TGTGCCTGGAGTGTAGGGGCGGTTGCACCCCTCCACTTT. Translating gives CAWSVGAVAPLHF.